The 12 T cell receptor beta chains reported below all come from one sample, sequenced in a study of shared clonotypes between healthy human individuals. The data were produced by immunoSEQ multiplex PCR, yet TCRdb's version contains in-frame clones alone and is incomplete. Seen here are about 2,100,000 clones, 85% to 95% observed once, and the top ten hold 1.5% to 2%. CD45RO negativity and positive selection for CCR7 defined naive CD8 cells, a population that excluded terminally differentiated effector memory CD45RA+ cells. The specimen was naive CD8+ T cells from PBMCs. The receptors come from a man aged 18 to 30 in good health. Some clones in this sample may be carry-over from other donors' samples.

The chain carries TRBV7-9 and TRBJ1-1; TRBD1 agrees at 7 bases. The CDR3 sequence is 13 residues long. After removal of 4 bases from V and 8 bases from J, the junction contained 7 bases not matched to a gene. Germline assignment: CDR1 SEHNR and CDR2 FQNEAQ (reference sequence). CDR3: CASSSDREGEAFF. The DNA of the CDR3 is TGTGCCAGCAGCTCCGACAGGGAGGGCGAAGCTTTCTTT.

This clone was counted a single time. V is TRBV28 and J is TRBJ1-5; D unresolved. The CDR3 is 13 residues long. V lost 6 bases to trimming and J lost 9 bases, with 15 bases between them. Germline values: CDR1 MDHEN, CDR2 SYDVKM. CDR3 amino acids: CASSPRVVTPQHF. CDR3 nucleotides: TGTGCCAGCAGCCCCCGGGTGGTCACGCCCCAGCATTTT.

V and J are TRBV18 and TRBJ1-5, with unresolved D. The CDR3 sequence is 14 residues long. V shed 2 bases and J shed 0 bases, with 5 bases lying between them. Germline values: CDR1 KGHSH, CDR2 LQKENI. The CDR3 DNA follows: TGTGCCAGCTCACCAGGGAATAGCAATCAGCCCCAGCATTTT. It translates to CASSPGNSNQPQHF.

The V and J genes are TRBV19 and TRBJ2-3; D is possibly TRBD1 or TRBD2 (5 bases each). This CDR3 region has 13 residues. V shed 8 bases and J shed 4 bases, with 13 bases lying between them. Germline-derived CDR1 and CDR2 are LNHDA and SQIVND (reference sequence). The DNA for the CDR3 is TGTGCCAGTCCGGGACCAACGGCAGATACGCAGTATTTT. It encodes CASPGPTADTQYF.

This clone was counted a few times. The rearrangement joins TRBV19 to TRBJ1-5; a possible D gene is TRBD1 (5 bases). The germline V and J ends were trimmed by 3 bases and 3 bases, with 9 bases remaining between them. In germline, CDR1 is LNHDA, CDR2 SQIVND (reference sequence). This CDR3 is built from 14 residues. The CDR3 bases are TGTGCCAGTAGTATGCGGGGGATCAATCAGCCCCAGCATTTT. Amino acids: CASSMRGINQPQHF.

V and J are TRBV5-5 and TRBJ2-7; 9 bases agree with TRBD2. V shed 0 bases, J shed 3 bases, and the junction held 7 bases outside the gene matches. The germline V gene encodes CDR1 SGHKS and CDR2 YYEKEE (reference sequence). This CDR3 is built from 16 residues. In DNA form, the CDR3 reads TGTGCCAGCAGCTTGGGGCCTAGCGGGACCAGCTACGAGCAGTACTTC. Protein: CASSLGPSGTSYEQYF.

In this sample, this clone turned up once. Other DNA sequences in the sample encode the same CDR3. DNA for the CDR3: TGTGCCAGCAGCTTGGGACTAGCGGACGAGCAGTACTTC. Translation gives CASSLGLADEQYF. The chain uses TRBV11-2 and TRBJ2-7; the match to TRBD2 covers 11 bases. Germline V gene data show CDR1 as SGHAT and CDR2 as FQNNGV. After removal of 3 bases from V and 5 bases from J, the junction contained 0 bases not matched to a gene. This CDR3 region has 13 residues.

For this clone: The sample holds other DNA sequences that translate to the same CDR3. The chain joins TRBV25-1 to TRBJ1-1; D call uncertain. V gave up 1 base and J gave up 2 bases, with 8 bases separating them. The CDR3 has 14 amino acids. Germline CDR1 reads MGHDK; CDR2 reads SYGVNS. CDR3 loop: CASSEFGLNTEAFF. Here the CDR3 DNA reads TGTGCCAGCAGTGAATTCGGCCTCAACACTGAAGCTTTCTTT.

The CDR3 DNA sequence: TGTGCCAGCAGTTTAATGGGCGACCCGAGGGCCGGGGAGCTGTTTTTT. This codes for CASSLMGDPRAGELFF. The chain couples TRBV28 to TRBJ2-2; D may be TRBD2 (5 bases). The CDR3 is made up of 16 amino acids. The V gene lost 2 bases and the J gene lost 6 bases, with 16 bases spanning the gap. In germline, CDR1 is MDHEN, CDR2 SYDVKM.

The genes are TRBV7-8 and TRBJ2-7; possible D gene TRBD1, 6 bases. CDR1 is SGHVS and CDR2 is FQNEAQ in the germline V gene. The CDR3 runs to 16 residues. V was shortened by 1 base and J by 0 bases, with 13 bases between the two germline ends. The CDR3 reads CASSLEGGVSSYEQYF. The CDR3 nucleotides read TGTGCCAGCAGCTTAGAAGGGGGAGTAAGCTCCTACGAGCAGTACTTC.

The chain uses TRBV10-2 and TRBJ1-1; TRBD1 matches at 7 bases. CDR1 is WSHSY, CDR2 SAAADI, per germline. Trimming removed 6 bases from V and 3 bases from J; junction bases left unmatched: 7. This CDR3 comprises 14 residues. The CDR3 bases are TGCGCCAGCAGCCGAACAGGGGTCTACACTGAAGCTTTCTTT. As protein: CASSRTGVYTEAFF.

This chain connects TRBV6-6 to TRBJ2-5; 10 bases fit TRBD2. J gave up 5 bases and V 6 bases, and 12 bases lay outside the gene matches. The germline V gene encodes CDR1 MNHNY and CDR2 SVGAGI (reference sequence). CDR3 length equals 16 residues. CDR3 protein: CASSHWASGRHETQYF. CDR3 in DNA: TGTGCCAGCAGCCACTGGGCTAGCGGGAGACACGAGACCCAGTACTTC.